This TCR beta chain was sequenced in a study of shared clonotypes between healthy human individuals. The wider study: Each donor had three CD4 naive, three CD4 memory, two CD8 naive and one CD8 memory plate.

Findings and limits, study-wide: The generation probabilities recorded for non-shared clonotypes fell below those of clonotypes shared by all four donors. What rarefaction showed was incomplete sorted-subset sequencing despite large depth.

Germline V gives CDR1 LNHDA, CDR2 SQIVND (reference sequence). Trimming cost V 9 bases and J 5 bases, with 29 bases left between them. CDR3 size: 17 residues. The study drew its donors from healthy HIV-negative adults without recent acute infections or vaccinations. Method: immunoSEQ multiplex PCR; TCRdb's copy keeps in-frame clones and lacks some. Among some 500,000 clones listed, about 96% were seen once. On this clone itself: Its antigen remains unidentified.

This receptor was identified in a woman in her 30s in good health. The chain couples TRBV19 to TRBJ2-7; D is possibly TRBD1 (7 bases). Sequencing used naive CD4+ T cells sorted from blood. Documented subset: CD45RA+ positively selected. The CDR3 sequence: CASKGGGGTASLDEQYF. DNA for the CDR3: TGTGCCAGCAAGGGAGGCGGCGGGACAGCAAGTTTGGACGAGCAGTACTTC.